The subject of this entry is one T cell receptor beta chain. Its antigen is undetermined. This sample was included in a study of cytomegalovirus exposure and HLA in healthy donors. About the research overall: The same platform as the roughly 700 first-cohort repertoires was used for the 100 to 150 validation repertoires, a later analysis reported.

The V gene lost 8 bases and the J gene lost 3 bases, with 20 bases spanning the gap. The length of the CDR3 is 15 residues. Germline assignment: CDR1 MNHEY and CDR2 SMNVEV (reference sequence). Sequencing was performed with immunoSEQ multiplex PCR; in TCRdb, only in-frame clones are kept and a portion is missing. The data show a few hundred thousand clones, over 80% seen once. Whole-study findings and limits: A list of roughly 180 TCR beta chains associated with cytomegalovirus was given. In vitro, three CMV-associated chains proved specific for CMV antigens.

A roughly 130-subject validation cohort, separate from the roughly 670-subject first cohort, supplied the donors. The chain is built from TRBV27 and TRBJ2-7; D assignment may be TRBD1 or TRBD2 (6 bases each). Sample: PBMCs. This TCR derives from a woman under 40 in good health and CMV-seropositive. The CDR3 reads CASRTMGGPYYEQYF. Here the CDR3 DNA reads TGTGCCAGCCGAACGATGGGGGGCCCGTACTACGAGCAGTACTTC.